These 10 T cell receptor beta chains were sequenced from one sample in a study of T cell clonality in common variable immunodeficiency. General study findings and limits: Fewer deletions and N-nucleotide insertions were reportedly seen in common variable immunodeficiency TCR beta sequences.

Their antigens are not known. TCRdb's table, derived via immunoSEQ multiplex PCR, lists solely in-frame clones and lacks some. There are about 42,000 clones in the sample, none observed a single time. Sequenced material: peripheral blood mononuclear cells. All receptors come from a human donor with common variable immunodeficiency.

This clone was seen many times. The sequence runs out 3 residues before the end of the CDR3; the remainder is reconstructed from the germline J gene. V is TRBV18 and J is TRBJ2-3; TRBD2 aligns across 8 bases. V shed 4 bases and J 1 base; nucleotides not matched to a gene: 4. The CDR3 has 15 residues. CDR1 is KGHSH, CDR2 LQKENI, per germline. Partial CDR3 DNA: TGTGCCAGCTCACGCACGACTAGCGGCACAGATACG. This codes for CASSRTTSGTDT. The CDR3 as a whole reads CASSRTTSGTDTQYF.

Concerning this clone: The read terminates 3 residues ahead of where the CDR3 ends, so the germline J gene completes it. The chain links TRBV7-2 to TRBJ2-7, with D tentatively TRBD1 (5 bases). Germline V gene data show CDR1 as SGHTA and CDR2 as FQGNSA. The CDR3 runs to 12 residues. V was clipped by 5 bases and J by 6 bases, with 11 bases between them. The CDR3 protein is CASSAQGTEQYF. The CDR3 DNA, read in part, is TGTGCCAGCAGCGCCCAGGGAACCGAG.

The table lists this clone with many counts. Read data end 3 residues before the CDR3 end; the end is taken from the germline J gene. V gene TRBV6-2 or TRBV6-3 combines with J gene TRBJ2-1; D is unclear. V was shortened by 6 bases and J by 5 bases, with 11 bases between the two germline ends. The CDR3 length is 13 residues. Per germline, CDR1 MNHEY and CDR2 SVGEGT. The CDR3: CASRRQENNEQFF. Incomplete CDR3 DNA: TGTGCCAGCAGGAGGCAAGAGAACAATGAG.

For this clone: Sequencing ends 3 residues short of the CDR3 end; the germline J gene provides the rest. V usage is TRBV5-6 and J usage is TRBJ2-7; D is possibly TRBD1 (5 bases). The CDR3 spans 13 residues. Deletions cut 1 base from V and 5 bases from J, with 10 bases between. Per the germline V gene, CDR1 is SGHDT and CDR2 is YYEEEE. CDR3 protein: CASSLSGNHEQYF. The part of the CDR3 DNA that was read is TGTGCCAGCAGCTTGTCAGGGAACCACGAG.

This clone was seen ten or more times. Read sequence stops 3 residues before the CDR3 end, and the germline J gene provides the missing end. The chain carries TRBV7-2 and TRBJ2-3, with D hard to call. The CDR3 sequence is 12 residues long. Germline-derived CDR1 and CDR2 are SGHTA and FQGNSA. V lost 5 bases and J lost 6, with 9 bases in between. CDR3 protein: CASSLYGDTQYF. The DNA read from the CDR3 is TGTGCCAGCAGCCTCTACGGGGATACG.

This clone was counted ten times or more. The read ends 3 residues early relative to the CDR3; the germline J gene fills the gap. The rearrangement links TRBV20-1 to TRBJ2-7, with TRBD2 matching over 11 bases. The CDR3 has 14 residues. V trimming: 5 bases; J trimming: 2 bases; junction bases outside the gene matches: 5. Germline CDR1 and CDR2: DFQATT and SNEGSKA (reference sequence). The CDR3 sequence is CSAGASGRTYEQYF. CDR3 DNA (partial): TGCAGTGCTGGGGCTAGCGGGAGGACCTACGAG.

This clone was counted ten times or more. The read stops 3 residues short of the end of the CDR3; the missing end is completed from the germline J gene. J is TRBJ2-5 and V is TRBV19; a weak D match, TRBD2 (5 bases). The germline V and J ends were trimmed by 1 base and 2 bases, with 11 bases remaining between them. Per the germline V gene, CDR1 is LNHDA and CDR2 is SQIVND (reference sequence). CDR3 length: 15 amino acids. The CDR3 is CASSIGSGGQETQYF. The part of the CDR3 DNA that was read is TGTGCCAGTAGTATAGGATCCGGCGGGCAAGAGACC.

This clone was picked up a small number of times. The read comes to an end 3 residues before the CDR3 does, leaving the germline J gene to fill in the end. V gene TRBV19 combines with J gene TRBJ1-4; D is perhaps TRBD1 (5 bases). Germline V lookup: CDR1 LNHDA, CDR2 SQIVND (reference sequence). The CDR3 sequence is 12 residues long. CDR3 in amino acids: CASSMGSGELFF. CDR3 DNA (partial): TGTGCCAGTAGTATGGGGTCGGGGGAA. Full variable domain (missing parts from reference TRBV19 and TRBJ1-4): DGGITQSPKYLFRKEGQNVTLSCEQNLNHDAMYWYRQDPGQGLRLIYYSQIVNDFQKGDIAEGYSVSREKKESFPLTVTSAQKNPTAFYLCASSMGSGELFFGSGTQLSVL.

About this clone itself: From the germline J gene comes the end of the CDR3, since the read stops 3 residues before it. The sample has other DNA sequences that encode this CDR3 too. This sequence joins TRBV20-1 and TRBJ2-1, with 8 bases identical to TRBD2. The CDR3 has 14 residues. Germline lookup yields CDR1 DFQATT and CDR2 SNEGSKA (reference sequence). With V trimmed by 4 bases and J by 0 bases, 2 bases remained unmatched. The CDR3 bases that were read are TGCAGTGCTATAAGCGGGAGCTCCTACAATGAG. It translates to CSAISGSSYNE. From start to end, the CDR3 is CSAISGSSYNEQFF.

About this clone: The read ends 3 residues before the CDR3 terminus; that terminus is restored from the germline J gene. This rearrangement joins TRBV18 to TRBJ2-3; D unclear. The CDR3 totals 14 residues. With 3 bases removed from V and 3 bases from J, the gap between germline ends came to 10 bases. Looked up from germline, CDR1 is KGHSH and CDR2 is LQKENI. CDR3 in amino acids: CASSPLVSTDTQYF. The sequenced part of the CDR3 DNA is TGTGCCAGCTCACCTCTGGTTAGTACAGATACG.